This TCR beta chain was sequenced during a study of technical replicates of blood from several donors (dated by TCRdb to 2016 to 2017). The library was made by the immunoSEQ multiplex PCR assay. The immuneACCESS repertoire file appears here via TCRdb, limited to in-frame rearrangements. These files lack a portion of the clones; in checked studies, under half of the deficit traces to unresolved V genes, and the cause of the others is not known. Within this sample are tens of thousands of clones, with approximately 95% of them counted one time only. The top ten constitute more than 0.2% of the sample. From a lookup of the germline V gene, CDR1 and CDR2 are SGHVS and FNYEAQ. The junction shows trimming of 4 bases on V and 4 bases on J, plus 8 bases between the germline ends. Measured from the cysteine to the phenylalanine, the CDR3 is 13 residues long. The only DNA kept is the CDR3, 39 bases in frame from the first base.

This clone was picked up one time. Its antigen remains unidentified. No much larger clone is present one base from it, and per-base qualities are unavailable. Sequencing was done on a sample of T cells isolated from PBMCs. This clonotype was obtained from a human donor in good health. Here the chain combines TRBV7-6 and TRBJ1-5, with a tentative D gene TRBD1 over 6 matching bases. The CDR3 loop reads CASSWTENQPQHF. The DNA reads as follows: TGTGCCAGCAGCTGGACAGAGAATCAGCCCCAGCATTTT.